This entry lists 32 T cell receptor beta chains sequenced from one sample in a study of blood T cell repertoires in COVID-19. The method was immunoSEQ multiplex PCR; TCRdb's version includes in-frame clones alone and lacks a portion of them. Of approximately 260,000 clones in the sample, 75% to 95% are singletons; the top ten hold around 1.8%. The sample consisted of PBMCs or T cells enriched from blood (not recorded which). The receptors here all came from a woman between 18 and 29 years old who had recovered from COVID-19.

The CDR3 reads CASSDRQGFTGELFF. In nucleotides, the CDR3 is TGTGCCAGCAGTGACCGGCAGGGTTTCACCGGGGAGCTGTTTTTT. The chain has TRBV25-1 and TRBJ2-2; D is perhaps TRBD1 (5 bases). From germline, CDR1 is MGHDK and CDR2 SYGVNS. The V end lost 3 bases, the J end lost 4 bases, and 12 bases lay between the germline ends. The CDR3 spans 15 residues.

CDR3 coding DNA: TGTGCCAGCAGCCATTTGGACAGAGTACAAGAGACCCAGTACTTC. Translation gives CASSHLDRVQETQYF. This chain links TRBV3-1 (or the pseudogene TRBV3-2) with TRBJ2-5; D is possibly TRBD1 (6 bases). V lost 3 bases and J lost 2, with 13 bases in between. Germline CDR1 and CDR2: LGHDT and YNNKEL (reference sequence). The CDR3 is 15 amino acids.

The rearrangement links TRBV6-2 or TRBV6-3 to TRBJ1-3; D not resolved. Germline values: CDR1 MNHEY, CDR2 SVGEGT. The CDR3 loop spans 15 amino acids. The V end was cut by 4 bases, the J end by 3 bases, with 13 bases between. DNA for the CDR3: TGTGCCAGCAGTTCTGCCGGCCTAGGTGGAAACACCATATATTTT. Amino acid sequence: CASSSAGLGGNTIYF.

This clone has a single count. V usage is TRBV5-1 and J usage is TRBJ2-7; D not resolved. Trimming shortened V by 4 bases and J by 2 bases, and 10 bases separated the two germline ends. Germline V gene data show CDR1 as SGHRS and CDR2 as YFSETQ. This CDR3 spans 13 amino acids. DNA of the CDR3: TGCGCCAGCAGCGCCCCGAGCACCTACGAGCAGTACTTC. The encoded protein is CASSAPSTYEQYF.

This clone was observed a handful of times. CDR3 nucleotides: TGTGCCAGCAGCCCAGGACAGACTAACTATGGCTACACCTTC. Translation gives CASSPGQTNYGYTF. The V gene is TRBV3-1 (or the pseudogene TRBV3-2), the J gene TRBJ1-2; the D gene is possibly TRBD1 (6 bases). CDR3 length: 14 amino acids. V dropped 4 bases and J dropped 0 bases, with 9 bases sitting between them. The germline CDR1 and CDR2 sequences are LGHDT and YNNKEL (reference sequence).

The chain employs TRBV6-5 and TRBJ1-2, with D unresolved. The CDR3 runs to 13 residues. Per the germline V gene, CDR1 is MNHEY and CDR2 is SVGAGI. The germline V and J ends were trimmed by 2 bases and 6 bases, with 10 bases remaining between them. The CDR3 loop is CASSYRGKDGYTF. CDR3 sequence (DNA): TGTGCCAGCAGTTACCGGGGAAAGGATGGCTACACCTTC.

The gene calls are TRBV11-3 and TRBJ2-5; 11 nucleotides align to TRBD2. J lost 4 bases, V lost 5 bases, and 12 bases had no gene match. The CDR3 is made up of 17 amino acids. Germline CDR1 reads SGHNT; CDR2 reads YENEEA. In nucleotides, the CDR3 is TGTGCCAGCAGCGAAGGCCATAGCGGGGGGGCCGTAGAGACCCAGTACTTC. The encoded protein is CASSEGHSGGAVETQYF.

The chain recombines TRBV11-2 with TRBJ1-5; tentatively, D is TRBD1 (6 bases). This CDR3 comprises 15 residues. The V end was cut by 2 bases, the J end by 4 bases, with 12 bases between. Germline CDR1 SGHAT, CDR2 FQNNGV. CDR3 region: CASSLNLGGNQPQHF. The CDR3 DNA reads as TGTGCCAGCAGCTTAAACCTAGGGGGTAATCAGCCCCAGCATTTT.

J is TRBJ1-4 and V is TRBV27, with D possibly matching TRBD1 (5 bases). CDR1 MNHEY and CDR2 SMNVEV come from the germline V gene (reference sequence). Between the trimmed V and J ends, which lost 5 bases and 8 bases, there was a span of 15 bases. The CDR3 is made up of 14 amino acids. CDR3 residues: CASSGGGLREKLFF. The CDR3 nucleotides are TGTGCCAGCAGTGGGGGGGGGTTGCGGGAAAAACTGTTTTTT.

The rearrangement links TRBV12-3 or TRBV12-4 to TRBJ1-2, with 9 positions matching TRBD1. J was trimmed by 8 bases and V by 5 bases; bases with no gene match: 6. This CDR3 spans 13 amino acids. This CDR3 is CASSPSGTGGYTF. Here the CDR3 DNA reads TGTGCCAGCAGTCCCTCCGGGACAGGGGGCTACACCTTC.

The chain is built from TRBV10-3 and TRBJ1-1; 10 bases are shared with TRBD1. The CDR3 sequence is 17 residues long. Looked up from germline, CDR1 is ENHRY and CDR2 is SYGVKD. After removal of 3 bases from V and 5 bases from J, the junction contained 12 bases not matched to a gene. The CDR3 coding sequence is TGTGCCATCAGTGACCCACGACAGGGGGCTAAAAAGACTGAAGCTTTCTTT. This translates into CAISDPRQGAKKTEAFF.

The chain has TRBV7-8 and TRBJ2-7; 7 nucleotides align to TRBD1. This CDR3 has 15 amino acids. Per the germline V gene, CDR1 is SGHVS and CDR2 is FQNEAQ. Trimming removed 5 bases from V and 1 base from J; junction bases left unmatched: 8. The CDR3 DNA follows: TGTGCCAGCAGCCCTGAAGGGGGCAGGTCCTACGAGCAGTACTTC. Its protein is CASSPEGGRSYEQYF.

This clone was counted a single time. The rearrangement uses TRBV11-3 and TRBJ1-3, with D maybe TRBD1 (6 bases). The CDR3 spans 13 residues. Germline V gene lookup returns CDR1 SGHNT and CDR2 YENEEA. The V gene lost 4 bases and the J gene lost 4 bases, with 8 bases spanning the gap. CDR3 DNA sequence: TGTGCCAGCAGCTGGACAGCCGGAAACACCATATATTTT. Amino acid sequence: CASSWTAGNTIYF. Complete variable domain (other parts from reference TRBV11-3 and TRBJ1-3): EAGVVQSPRYKIIEKKQPVAFWCNPISGHNTLYWYLQNLGQGPELLIRYENEEAVDDSQLPKDRFSAERLKGVDSTLKIQPAELGDSAVYLCASSWTAGNTIYFGEGSWLTVV.

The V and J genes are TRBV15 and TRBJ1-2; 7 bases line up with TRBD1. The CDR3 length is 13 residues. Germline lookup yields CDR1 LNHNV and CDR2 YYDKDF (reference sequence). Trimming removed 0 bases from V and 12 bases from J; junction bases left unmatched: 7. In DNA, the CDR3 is TGTGCCACCAGCAGAGAACGACAGGGAACGGACACCTTC. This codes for CATSRERQGTDTF.

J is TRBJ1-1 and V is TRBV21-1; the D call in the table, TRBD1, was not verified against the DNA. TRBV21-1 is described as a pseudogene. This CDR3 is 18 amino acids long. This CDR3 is CASSIGTAGPPSDGGAFF. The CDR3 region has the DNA TGTGCCAGCAGCATTGGGACAGCCGGCCCCCCGTCGGATGGGGGAGCTTTCTTT.

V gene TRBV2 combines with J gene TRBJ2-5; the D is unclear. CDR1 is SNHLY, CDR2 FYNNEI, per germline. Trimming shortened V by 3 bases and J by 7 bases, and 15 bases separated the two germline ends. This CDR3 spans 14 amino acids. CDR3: CASSDRWSSRTQYF. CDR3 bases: TGTGCCAGCAGTGATCGCTGGTCTTCGAGGACCCAGTACTTC.

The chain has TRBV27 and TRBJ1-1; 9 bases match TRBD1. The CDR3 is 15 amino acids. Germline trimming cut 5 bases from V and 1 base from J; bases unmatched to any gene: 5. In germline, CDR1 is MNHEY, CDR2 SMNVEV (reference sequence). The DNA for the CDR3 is TGTGCCAGCAGTCCTGAGACAGGGGGGAACACTGAAGCTTTCTTT. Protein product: CASSPETGGNTEAFF.

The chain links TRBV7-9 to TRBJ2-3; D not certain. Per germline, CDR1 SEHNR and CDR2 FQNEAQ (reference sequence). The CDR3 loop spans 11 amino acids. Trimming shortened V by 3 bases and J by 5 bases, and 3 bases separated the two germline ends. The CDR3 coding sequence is TGTGCCAGCAGCTTCCTAGATACGCAGTATTTT. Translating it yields CASSFLDTQYF.

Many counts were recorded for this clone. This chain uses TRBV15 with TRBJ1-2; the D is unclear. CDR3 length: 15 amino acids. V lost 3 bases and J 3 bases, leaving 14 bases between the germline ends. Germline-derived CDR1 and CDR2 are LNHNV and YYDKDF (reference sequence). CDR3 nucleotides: TGTGCCACCAGCAGTCACTTGCCTGTTGACTATGGCTACACCTTC. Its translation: CATSSHLPVDYGYTF.

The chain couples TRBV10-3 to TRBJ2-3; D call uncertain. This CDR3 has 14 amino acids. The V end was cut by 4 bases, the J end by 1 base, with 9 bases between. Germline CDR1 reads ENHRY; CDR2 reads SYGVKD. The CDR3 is CAISVGRGTDTQYF. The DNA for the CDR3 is TGTGCCATCAGTGTTGGTCGGGGCACAGATACGCAGTATTTT.

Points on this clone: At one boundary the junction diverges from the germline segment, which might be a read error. The CDR3 protein is CASTDSYTKAFF. CDR3 coding DNA: TGTGCCAGCACTGACAGCTACACTAAAGCTTTCTTT. This chain uses TRBV2 with TRBJ1-1, with TRBD1 as a possible D gene (5 bases). The length of the CDR3 is 12 residues. Germline V gene data show CDR1 as SNHLY and CDR2 as FYNNEI.

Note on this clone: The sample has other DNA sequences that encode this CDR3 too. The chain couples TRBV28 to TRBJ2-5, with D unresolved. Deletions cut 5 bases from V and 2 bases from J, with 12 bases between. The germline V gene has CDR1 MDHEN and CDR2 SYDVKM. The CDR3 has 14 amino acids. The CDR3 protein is CASSPQALQETQYF. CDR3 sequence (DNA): TGTGCCAGCAGTCCTCAGGCGCTTCAAGAGACCCAGTACTTC.

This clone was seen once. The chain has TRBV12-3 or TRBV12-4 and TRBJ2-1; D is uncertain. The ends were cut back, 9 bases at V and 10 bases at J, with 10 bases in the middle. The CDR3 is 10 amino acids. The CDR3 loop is CASASVEQFF. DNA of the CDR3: TGTGCCAGTGCGTCGGTGGAGCAGTTCTTC.

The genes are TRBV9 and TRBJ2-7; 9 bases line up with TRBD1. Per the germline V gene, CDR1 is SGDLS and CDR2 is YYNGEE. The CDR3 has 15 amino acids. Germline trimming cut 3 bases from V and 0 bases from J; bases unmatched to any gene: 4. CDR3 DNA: TGTGCCAGCAGCGAGGGGACAGGGAGCTCCTACGAGCAGTACTTC. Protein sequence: CASSEGTGSSYEQYF.

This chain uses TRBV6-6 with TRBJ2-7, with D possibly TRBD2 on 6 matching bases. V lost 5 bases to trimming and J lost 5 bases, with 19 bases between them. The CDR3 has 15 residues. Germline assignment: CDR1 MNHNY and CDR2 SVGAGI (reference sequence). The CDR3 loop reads CASSPVGREIDEQYF. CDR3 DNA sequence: TGTGCCAGCAGTCCCGTGGGGCGGGAAATAGACGAGCAGTACTTC.

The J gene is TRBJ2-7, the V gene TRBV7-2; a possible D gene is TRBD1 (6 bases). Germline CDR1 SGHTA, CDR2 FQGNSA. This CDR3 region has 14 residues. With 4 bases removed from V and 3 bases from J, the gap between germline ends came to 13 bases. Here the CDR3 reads CASSSPDRGYEQYF. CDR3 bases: TGTGCCAGCAGCTCGCCGGACAGAGGCTACGAGCAGTACTTC.

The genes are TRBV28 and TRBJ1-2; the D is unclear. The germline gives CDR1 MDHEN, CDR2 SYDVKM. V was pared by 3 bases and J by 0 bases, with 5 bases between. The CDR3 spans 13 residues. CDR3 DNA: TGTGCCAGCAGTTTGTACACTAACTATGGCTACACCTTC. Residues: CASSLYTNYGYTF.

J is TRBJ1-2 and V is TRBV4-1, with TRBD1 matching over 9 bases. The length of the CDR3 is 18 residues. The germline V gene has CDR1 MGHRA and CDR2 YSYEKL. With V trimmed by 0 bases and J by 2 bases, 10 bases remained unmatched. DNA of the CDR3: TGCGCCAGCAGCCAAGAGGGACAGGGCCATGATGCGAACTATGGCTACACCTTC. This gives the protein CASSQEGQGHDANYGYTF.

CDR3 DNA sequence: TGCGCCAGCAGCCAAGGACCTCGGGAGGGGGAAAAACTGTTTTTT. It translates to CASSQGPREGEKLFF. V and J are TRBV4-1 and TRBJ1-4; D may be TRBD1 (5 bases). V lost 1 base, J lost 8 bases, and 14 bases lay in between. The germline V gene has CDR1 MGHRA and CDR2 YSYEKL. CDR3 length: 15 amino acids.

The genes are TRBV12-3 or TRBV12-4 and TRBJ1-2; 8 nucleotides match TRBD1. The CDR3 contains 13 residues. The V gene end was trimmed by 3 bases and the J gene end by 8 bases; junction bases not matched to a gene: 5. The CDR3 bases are TGTGCCAGCAGTTTCCAGGGGGCGCGCGGCTACACCTTC. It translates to CASSFQGARGYTF.

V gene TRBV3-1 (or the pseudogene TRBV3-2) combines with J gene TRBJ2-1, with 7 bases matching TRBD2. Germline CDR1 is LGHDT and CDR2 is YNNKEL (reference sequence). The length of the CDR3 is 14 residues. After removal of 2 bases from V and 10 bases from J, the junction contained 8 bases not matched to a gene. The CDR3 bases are TGTGCCAGCAGCCAATTCAGGACTAGGGGCGAGCAGTTCTTC. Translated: CASSQFRTRGEQFF.

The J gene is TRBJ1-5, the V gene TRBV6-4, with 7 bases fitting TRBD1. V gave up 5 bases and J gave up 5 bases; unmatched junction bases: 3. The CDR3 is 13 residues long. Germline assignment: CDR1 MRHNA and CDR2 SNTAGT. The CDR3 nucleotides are TGTGCCAGCAGTCGGGACAGCGATCAGCCCCAGCATTTT. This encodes CASSRDSDQPQHF.